A selection of T cell receptor beta chains follows, all from one sample in a study of T cell responses to AZD1222 COVID-19 vaccine. Repertoires were generated with immunoSEQ multiplex PCR, while TCRdb's copy carries only in-frame clones and drops some. The table has about 150,000 clones, more than 90% seen once; the top ten hold roughly 1.6%. The sequences come from peripheral blood, collected 28 days after the second AZD1222 dose. These TCRs come from an adult who received the AZD1222 COVID-19 vaccine. Each CDR3 is given with its conserved first and last residue. Each record gives: CDR3 DNA, CDR3 protein, J gene, V gene, D gene, clone size. A D gene is named only where the DNA matches it firmly. Not all rows give a size; the values are once, few, many and, for expanded clones, a class.

TGTGCCAGCAGCTTAGGACAGAACACTGAAGCTTTCTTT CASSLGQNTEAFF TRBJ1-1 TRBV7-9 - -
TGCGCCAGCACTCGGACAGGGATGCACGAGCAGTACTTC CASTRTGMHEQYF TRBJ2-7 TRBV10-1 TRBD1 -
TGTGCCAGCAGCTTAGATACGAGGACAGGGGGTGGCTACACCTTC CASSLDTRTGGGYTF TRBJ1-2 TRBV11-2 TRBD1 once
TGTGCCAGCAGTATTACAGGGTACAACGTTGAAGCTTTCTTT CASSITGYNVEAFF TRBJ1-1 TRBV2 - -
TGTGCCAGCACCCCCGGGACTGTCAACAATGAGCAGTTCTTC CASTPGTVNNEQFF TRBJ2-1 TRBV3-1/TRBV3-2 - -
TGTGCCAGCAGCGTTTCAGGGGTCGGAAACACCATATATTTT CASSVSGVGNTIYF TRBJ1-3 TRBV9 - -
TGTGCCAGCAGTGAACAGGGAATCGGGACCGGGGAGCTGTTTTTT CASSEQGIGTGELFF TRBJ2-2 TRBV6-4 - -
TGTGCCAGCAGGACTCGACAGGGGGAGTACTTC CASRTRQGEYF TRBJ2-7 TRBV5-5 TRBD1 once
TGTGCCAGCAGCAAAGATGGACAGCCCCAGCATTTT CASSKDGQPQHF TRBJ1-5 TRBV3-1/TRBV3-2 - -
TGTGCCTGGAGTGGGGACATCAATTCACCCCTCCACTTT CAWSGDINSPLHF TRBJ1-6 TRBV30 - -
TGCGCCAGCAGCCGGGACCGGGATGAAAAACTGTTTTTT CASSRDRDEKLFF TRBJ1-4 TRBV5-1 - -
TGTGCCAGCAGCGGGGTCTCCAGCACAGATACGCAGTATTTT CASSGVSSTDTQYF TRBJ2-3 TRBV7-8 - -
TGCGCCAGCAGCTTGCAGAACACCGGGGAGCTGTTTTTT CASSLQNTGELFF TRBJ2-2 TRBV5-1 - -
TGTGCCAGCAGGGAAGACAGACCCACAGATACGCAGTATTTT CASREDRPTDTQYF TRBJ2-3 TRBV2 - -
TGTGCCACCAGTTTGGCTTTTCCAGAGACCCAGTACTTC CATSLAFPETQYF TRBJ2-5 TRBV24-1 - once
TGTGCCAGCAGCCCAACAGGGGACCACACCTACGAGCAGTACTTC CASSPTGDHTYEQYF TRBJ2-7 TRBV3-1/TRBV3-2 TRBD1 -
TGTGCCAGCAGCCCCGTAGGCGAATATGGCTACACCTTC CASSPVGEYGYTF TRBJ1-2 TRBV27 - -
TGTGCCAGCAGAGAGCGGGAGGGGTCGACTTGGTATTTT CASREREGSTWYF TRBJ2-3 TRBV6-5 TRBD2 once
TGCGCCAGCAGCCACCTGAGGGGGGCGGTGAGCGAGCAGTACTTC CASSHLRGAVSEQYF TRBJ2-7 TRBV4-1 - -
TGTGCCAGCAGCTTAGCTGGCTACGAGCAGTACTTC CASSLAGYEQYF TRBJ2-7 TRBV11-3 - -
TGTGCCAGTAGTCCCAACCGGGCTCCTAATGAAAAACTGTTTTTT CASSPNRAPNEKLFF TRBJ1-4 TRBV19 - -
TGTGCCAGCACCGGGAATTCACCCCTCCACTTT CASTGNSPLHF TRBJ1-6 TRBV2 - -